These 18 T cell receptor beta chains originate from one sample sequenced in a study of cytomegalovirus exposure and HLA in healthy donors. PCR involved 60 Vbeta and 13 Jbeta primers. Assay: immunoSEQ multiplex PCR; the TCRdb copy retains only in-frame clones and omits some. The sample has about 98,000 clones, roughly 70% seen once. Sequenced sample: PBMCs. These receptors were obtained from a man aged 50 to 60 in good health and CMV-seronegative.

V usage is TRBV7-2 and J usage is TRBJ2-1; TRBD2 might be the D (5 bases). Trimming stripped 1 base from V and 5 bases from J, with 15 bases between. CDR1 is SGHTA, CDR2 FQGNSA, per germline. The CDR3 loop spans 16 amino acids. The CDR3: CASSLVPLAGNNEQFF. The DNA of the CDR3 is TGTGCCAGCAGCTTAGTCCCCCTAGCCGGAAACAATGAGCAGTTCTTC.

The chain couples TRBV6-5 to TRBJ1-5; 7 bases map to TRBD1. The CDR3 consists of 13 residues. CDR1 and CDR2 from the germline V gene are MNHEY and SVGAGI. V shed 6 bases, J shed 5 bases, and the junction held 4 bases outside the gene matches. The CDR3 sequence is CASRRTGDQPQHF. The CDR3 region has the DNA TGTGCCAGCAGGAGAACAGGGGATCAGCCCCAGCATTTT.

The chain uses TRBV4-2 and TRBJ1-2; D not certain. The CDR3 is made up of 15 amino acids. The V end was cut by 1 base, the J end by 3 bases, with 12 bases between. Looked up from germline, CDR1 is LGHNA and CDR2 is YNFKEQ. CDR3 in DNA: TGTGCCAGCAGCCAAGGAGGTTTTTCGGACTATGGCTACACCTTC. It translates to CASSQGGFSDYGYTF.

The rearrangement uses TRBV6-5 and TRBJ1-2, with TRBD1 matching over 7 bases. This CDR3 has 13 amino acids. V was pared by 8 bases and J by 6 bases, with 9 bases of the junction left unmatched. Germline V gene lookup returns CDR1 MNHEY and CDR2 SVGAGI. CDR3: CASGKQGPHGYTF. As DNA, the CDR3 is TGTGCCAGCGGTAAACAGGGGCCCCATGGCTACACCTTC.

J is TRBJ2-7 and V is TRBV12-2; the DNA was not compared with TRBD1, the D call given in the table. TRBV12-2 is a known pseudogene. The CDR3 spans 14 residues. The DNA for the CDR3 is TGTGCAAGTCGCTTAGCGGGCCAAGCCTACGAGCAGTACTTC. Its translation: CASRLAGQAYEQYF.

V gene TRBV18 combines with J gene TRBJ2-5; D possibly corresponds to TRBD1 (5 bases). Trimming took off 7 bases at V and 3 bases at J, with 15 bases between the two ends. Germline V gene data show CDR1 as KGHSH and CDR2 as LQKENI. The CDR3 runs 14 residues. For the CDR3, the DNA is TGTGCCAGCTTACGGAGCAGGGAAGAAGAGACCCAGTACTTC. Translating gives CASLRSREEETQYF.

This chain links TRBV27 with TRBJ2-7; TRBD2 matches 14 bases. Germline V gene lookup returns CDR1 MNHEY and CDR2 SMNVEV (reference sequence). After removal of 6 bases from V and 2 bases from J, the junction contained 9 bases not matched to a gene. The CDR3 is 17 residues long. This chain's CDR3 is CASSPGTSGRRPYEQYF. CDR3 bases: TGTGCCAGCAGCCCCGGGACTAGCGGGAGACGCCCCTACGAGCAGTACTTC.

This clone was found a few times. One end of the junction does not line up with germline, which may come from a read error. This sequence joins TRBV10-3 and TRBJ1-1; no clear D gene. Germline loops: CDR1 ENHRY, CDR2 SYGVKD. The CDR3 consists of 13 residues. The CDR3 coding sequence is TGTGCCAGCAGTGACCGGGAGAACACTGAAGCTTTCTTT. It encodes CASSDRENTEAFF.

In this sample, this clone turned up a few times. This sequence joins TRBV5-1 and TRBJ2-7; D may be TRBD2 (6 bases). The CDR3 is made up of 16 amino acids. V was clipped by 0 bases and J by 3 bases, with 16 bases between them. The germline CDR1 and CDR2 sequences are SGHRS and YFSETQ. CDR3 in DNA: TGCGCCAGCAGCTTGGTCGGGAGTGGCCCTATCTACGAGCAGTACTTC. This sequence encodes CASSLVGSGPIYEQYF.

Only a few counts were recorded for this clone. Distinct nucleotide sequences in the sample also encode this CDR3. The CDR3 DNA reads TGTGCCAGCAGAGGCGGGGAAGCTTTCTTT. This codes for CASRGGEAFF. The chain carries TRBV28 and TRBJ1-1; no firm D call. CDR3 length equals 10 residues. V was trimmed by 6 bases and J by 8 bases, leaving 7 bases between them. Per the germline V gene, CDR1 is MDHEN and CDR2 is SYDVKM.

This clone was counted only a few times. The chain carries TRBV4-1 and TRBJ1-5, with 7 positions matching TRBD1. J was trimmed by 4 bases and V by 2 bases; bases with no gene match: 2. Germline V gives CDR1 MGHRA, CDR2 YSYEKL. CDR3 length: 14 amino acids. The chain's CDR3 is CASSQNRGNQPQHF. CDR3 coding DNA: TGCGCCAGCAGCCAAAACAGGGGTAATCAGCCCCAGCATTTT.

The CDR3 is CSVAGVGEKLFF. The CDR3 DNA is TGCAGCGTCGCAGGGGTGGGTGAAAAACTGTTTTTT. This chain joins TRBV29-1 and TRBJ1-4; TRBD1 is a possible D gene (6 bases). Germline V lookup: CDR1 SQVTM, CDR2 ANQGSEA. This CDR3 has 12 residues. Trimming removed 6 bases from V and 7 bases from J, with 12 bases in between.

This sequence joins TRBV6-5 and TRBJ1-2; tentative D call: TRBD1 (5 bases). The germline gives CDR1 MNHEY, CDR2 SVGAGI. V shed 3 bases and J shed 4 bases, with 6 bases lying between them. CDR3 length equals 12 residues. This CDR3 reads CASSYDSYGYTF. The DNA of the CDR3 is TGTGCCAGCAGTTATGACAGCTATGGCTACACCTTC.

The V call is TRBV4-2, the J call TRBJ1-6, with 8 bases matching TRBD1. The CDR3 totals 19 residues. J was trimmed by 6 bases and V by 0 bases; bases with no gene match: 13. Germline V gene sequence: CDR1 LGHNA, CDR2 YNFKEQ. The CDR3, as DNA: TGTGCCAGCAGCCAAGATATCTACGCGCGGACAGGGATTAATTCACCCCTCCACTTT. This gives the protein CASSQDIYARTGINSPLHF.

This clone was found once. V and J are TRBV19 and TRBJ2-3; the match to TRBD2 covers 10 bases. The CDR3 covers 14 residues. The germline gives CDR1 LNHDA, CDR2 SQIVND (reference sequence). V lost 6 bases and J lost 3; bases outside the gene matches: 3. Here the CDR3 reads CASRLAGGTDTQYF. The CDR3 DNA is TGTGCCAGTAGGTTAGCGGGAGGTACAGATACGCAGTATTTT.

This chain joins TRBV29-1 and TRBJ2-3; tentative D call: TRBD1 (6 bases). Germline CDR1 reads SQVTM; CDR2 reads ANQGSEA. The V and J ends lost 2 bases and 0 bases respectively, with 9 bases between them. The CDR3 spans 14 residues. The CDR3 DNA follows: TGCAGCGTTGAACCAGGGGATAGCACAGATACGCAGTATTTT. Protein sequence: CSVEPGDSTDTQYF.

The chain joins TRBV9 to TRBJ2-3; tentative D call: TRBD1 (6 bases). The V and J ends lost 4 bases and 4 bases respectively, with 13 bases between them. CDR1 and CDR2 from the germline V gene are SGDLS and YYNGEE. CDR3 length: 14 residues. CDR3 DNA: TGTGCCAGCAGCCTGGACAGCCTGTCAGATACGCAGTATTTT. Its translation is CASSLDSLSDTQYF.

V gene TRBV29-1 combines with J gene TRBJ1-2; D is unresolved. From germline, CDR1 is SQVTM and CDR2 ANQGSEA. The V and J ends lost 4 bases and 5 bases respectively, with 8 bases between them. The CDR3 sequence is 11 residues long. The DNA of the CDR3 is TGCAGCGTTGTATTGCGTTATGGCTACACCTTC. It translates to CSVVLRYGYTF. The whole variable domain, filled in from reference TRBV29-1 and TRBJ1-2, reads SAVISQKPSRDICQRGTSLTIQCQVDSQVTMMFWYRQQPGQSLTLIATANQGSEATYESGFVIDKFPISRPNLTFSTLTVSNMSPEDSSIYLCSVVLRYGYTFGSGTRLTVV.